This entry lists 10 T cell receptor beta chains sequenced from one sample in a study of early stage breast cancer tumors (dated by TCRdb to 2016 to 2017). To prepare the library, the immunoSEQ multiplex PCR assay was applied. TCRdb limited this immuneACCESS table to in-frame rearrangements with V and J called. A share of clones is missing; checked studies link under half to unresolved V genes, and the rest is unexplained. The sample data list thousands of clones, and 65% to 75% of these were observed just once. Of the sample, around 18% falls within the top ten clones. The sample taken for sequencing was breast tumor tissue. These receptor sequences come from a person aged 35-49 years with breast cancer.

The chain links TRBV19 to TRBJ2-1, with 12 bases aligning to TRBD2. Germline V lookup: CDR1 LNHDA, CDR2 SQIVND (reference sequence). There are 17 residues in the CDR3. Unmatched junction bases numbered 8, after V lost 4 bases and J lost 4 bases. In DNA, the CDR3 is TGTGCCAGTAGTAACCTAGCGGGAGGGCGAGGGTACAATGAGCAGTTCTTC. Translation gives CASSNLAGGRGYNEQFF.

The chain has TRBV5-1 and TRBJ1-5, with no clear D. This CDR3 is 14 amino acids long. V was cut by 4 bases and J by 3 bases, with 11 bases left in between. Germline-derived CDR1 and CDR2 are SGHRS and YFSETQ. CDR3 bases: TGCGCCAGCAGCCCGGGGTGGGACAATCAGCCCCAGCATTTT. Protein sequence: CASSPGWDNQPQHF. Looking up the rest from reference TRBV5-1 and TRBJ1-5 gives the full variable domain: KAGVTQTPRYLIKTRGQQVTLSCSPISGHRSVSWYQQTPGQGLQFLFEYFSETQRNKGNFPGRFSGRQFSNSRSEMNVSTLELGDSALYLCASSPGWDNQPQHFGDGTRLSIL.

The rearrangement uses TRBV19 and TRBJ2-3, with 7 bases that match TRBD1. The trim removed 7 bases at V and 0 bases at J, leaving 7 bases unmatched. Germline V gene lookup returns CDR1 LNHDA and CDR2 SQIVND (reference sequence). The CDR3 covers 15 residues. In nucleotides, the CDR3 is TGTGCCAGTACCCCCCGGGACAGAAGCACAGATACGCAGTATTTT. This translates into CASTPRDRSTDTQYF. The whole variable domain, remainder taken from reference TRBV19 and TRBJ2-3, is DGGITQSPKYLFRKEGQNVTLSCEQNLNHDAMYWYRQDPGQGLRLIYYSQIVNDFQKGDIAEGYSVSREKKESFPLTVTSAQKNPTAFYLCASTPRDRSTDTQYFGPGTRLTVL.

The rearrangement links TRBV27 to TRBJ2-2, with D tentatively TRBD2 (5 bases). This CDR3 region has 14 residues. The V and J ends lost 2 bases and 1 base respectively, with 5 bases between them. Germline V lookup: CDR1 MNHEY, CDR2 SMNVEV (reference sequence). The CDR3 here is CASSLSGNTGELFF. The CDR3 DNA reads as TGTGCCAGCAGTTTAAGCGGGAACACCGGGGAGCTGTTTTTT.

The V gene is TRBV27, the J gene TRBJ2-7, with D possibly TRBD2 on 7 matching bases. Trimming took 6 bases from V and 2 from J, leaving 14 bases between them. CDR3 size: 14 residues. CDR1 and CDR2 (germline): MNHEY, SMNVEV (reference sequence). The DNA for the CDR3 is TGTGCCAGCAGGGTCCGGGGGGCTCCCTACGAGCAGTACTTC. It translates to CASRVRGAPYEQYF.

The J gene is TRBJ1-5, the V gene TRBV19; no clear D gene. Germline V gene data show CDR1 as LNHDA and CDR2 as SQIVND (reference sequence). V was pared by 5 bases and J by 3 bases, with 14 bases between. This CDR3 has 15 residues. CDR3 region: CASSAHWASNQPQHF. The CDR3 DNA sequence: TGTGCCAGTAGTGCCCACTGGGCCTCCAATCAGCCCCAGCATTTT.

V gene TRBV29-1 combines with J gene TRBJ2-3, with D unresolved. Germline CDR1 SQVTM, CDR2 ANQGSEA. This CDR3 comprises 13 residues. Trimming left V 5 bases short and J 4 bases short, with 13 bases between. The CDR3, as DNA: TGCAGCGTTTTTGCCATGCTCTCAGATACGCAGTATTTT. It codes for CSVFAMLSDTQYF.

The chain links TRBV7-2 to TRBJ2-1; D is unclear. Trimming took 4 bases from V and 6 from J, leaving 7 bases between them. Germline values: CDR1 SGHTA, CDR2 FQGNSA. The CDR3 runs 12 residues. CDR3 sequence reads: CASSYLINEQFF. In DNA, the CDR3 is TGTGCCAGCAGCTACCTTATCAATGAGCAGTTCTTC.

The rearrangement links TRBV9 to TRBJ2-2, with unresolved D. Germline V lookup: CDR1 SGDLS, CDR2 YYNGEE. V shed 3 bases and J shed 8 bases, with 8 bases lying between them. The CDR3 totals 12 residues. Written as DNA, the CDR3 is TGTGCCAGCAGCGCCCGCATTGGGGAGCTGTTTTTT. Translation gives CASSARIGELFF.

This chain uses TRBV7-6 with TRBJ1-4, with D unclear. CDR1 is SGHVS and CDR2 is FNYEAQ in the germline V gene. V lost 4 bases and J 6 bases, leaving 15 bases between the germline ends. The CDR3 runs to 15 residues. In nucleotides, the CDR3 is TGTGCCAGCAGCTGGACGGACCTGCCCGATGAAAAACTGTTTTTT. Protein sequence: CASSWTDLPDEKLFF.